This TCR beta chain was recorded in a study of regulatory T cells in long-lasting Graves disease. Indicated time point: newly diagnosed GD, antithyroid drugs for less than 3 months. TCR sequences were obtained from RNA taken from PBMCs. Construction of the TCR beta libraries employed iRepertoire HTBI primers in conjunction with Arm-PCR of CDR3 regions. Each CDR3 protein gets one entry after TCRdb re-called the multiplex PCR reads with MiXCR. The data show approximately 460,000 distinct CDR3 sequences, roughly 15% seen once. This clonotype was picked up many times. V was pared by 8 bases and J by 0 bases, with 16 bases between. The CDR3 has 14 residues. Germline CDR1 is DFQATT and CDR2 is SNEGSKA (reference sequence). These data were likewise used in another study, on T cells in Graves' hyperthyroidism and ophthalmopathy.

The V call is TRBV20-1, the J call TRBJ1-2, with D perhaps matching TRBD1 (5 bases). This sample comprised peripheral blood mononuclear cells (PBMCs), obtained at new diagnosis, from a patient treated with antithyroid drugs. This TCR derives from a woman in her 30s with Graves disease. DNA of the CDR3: TGCAGTCCTATTAGGGGCATAGCTAACTATGGCTACACCTTC. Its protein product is CSPIRGIANYGYTF.